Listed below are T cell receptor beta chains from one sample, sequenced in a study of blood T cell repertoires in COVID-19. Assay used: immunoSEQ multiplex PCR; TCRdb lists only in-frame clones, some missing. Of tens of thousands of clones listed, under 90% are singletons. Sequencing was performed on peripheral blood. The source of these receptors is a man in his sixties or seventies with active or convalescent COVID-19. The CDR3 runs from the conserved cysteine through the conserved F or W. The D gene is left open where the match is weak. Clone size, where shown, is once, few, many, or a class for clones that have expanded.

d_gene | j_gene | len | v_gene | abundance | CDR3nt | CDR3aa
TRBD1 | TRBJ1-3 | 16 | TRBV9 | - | TGTGCCAGCAGCGTGGGACAGGTCTCCTCTGGAAACACCATATATTTT | CASSVGQVSSGNTIYF
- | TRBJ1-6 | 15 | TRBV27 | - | TGTGCCAGCAGTGTCCGAGGGGGTTTGCGTTCACCCCTCCACTTT | CASSVRGGLRSPLHF
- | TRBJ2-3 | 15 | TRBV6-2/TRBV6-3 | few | TGTGCCAGCAGTTCTGGTGAACTTCTCACAGATACGCAGTATTTT | CASSSGELLTDTQYF
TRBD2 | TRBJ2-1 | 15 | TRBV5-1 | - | TGCGCCAGCAGAAATAGCGGGAGTAGGTACAATGAGCAGTTCTTC | CASRNSGSRYNEQFF
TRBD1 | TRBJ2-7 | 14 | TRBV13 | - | TGTGCCAGCAGAAGGACAGGTCCCCAAGGCGAGCAGTACTTC | CASRRTGPQGEQYF
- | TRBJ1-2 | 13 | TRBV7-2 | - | TGTGCCAGCAGCTTAGAACCTCCTGGCGGCTACACCTTC | CASSLEPPGGYTF
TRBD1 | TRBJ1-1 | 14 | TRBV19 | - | TGTGCCACTGAAGACAGGGCGCGAAAGACTGAAGCTTTCTTT | CATEDRARKTEAFF
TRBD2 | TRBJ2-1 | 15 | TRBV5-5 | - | TGTGCCAGCAGCTTGGCGGGAGGCGGGAGCGCTGAGCAGTTCTTC | CASSLAGGGSAEQFF
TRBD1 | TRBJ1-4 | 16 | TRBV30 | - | TGTGCCTGGAACCCCTGGCAGGGGACAGGGGATGAAAAACTGTTTTTT | CAWNPWQGTGDEKLFF
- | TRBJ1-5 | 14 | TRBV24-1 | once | TGTGCCACCGGACAGAGTAATAGCAATCAGCCCCAGCATTTT | CATGQSNSNQPQHF
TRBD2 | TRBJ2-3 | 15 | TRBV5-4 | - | TGTGCCAGCAGCACTCCGACTAGCGGCACAGATACGCAGTATTTT | CASSTPTSGTDTQYF
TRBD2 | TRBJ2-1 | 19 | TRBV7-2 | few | TGTGCCAGCAGCCACCGGTTGGCTGCCGGGACTAGAAAATTCAATGAGCAGTTCTTC | CASSHRLAAGTRKFNEQFF
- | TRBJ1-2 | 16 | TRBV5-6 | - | TGTGCCAGCAGCCGCCTCGGGGGGGGTGAGGACTATGGCTACACCTTC | CASSRLGGGEDYGYTF
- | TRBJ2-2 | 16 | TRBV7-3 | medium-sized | TGTGCCAGCAGCTTAAAGACACCCAGGAACACCGGGGAGCTGTTTTTT | CASSLKTPRNTGELFF
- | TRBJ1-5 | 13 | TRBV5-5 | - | TGTGCCAGCAGCTTGGTCTCACAACAGCCCCAGCATTTT | CASSLVSQQPQHF
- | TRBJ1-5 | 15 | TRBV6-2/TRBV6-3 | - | TGTGCCAGCAGTTACGTGCAGGGAAGCAATCAGCCCCAGCATTTT | CASSYVQGSNQPQHF
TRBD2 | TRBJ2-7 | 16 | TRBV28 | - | TGTGCCAGCAGTTCCGCCGGGACTAGCGGAGCCTACGAGCAGTACTTC | CASSSAGTSGAYEQYF
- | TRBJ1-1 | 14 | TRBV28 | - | TGTGCCAGCGATAAAGGGGTTATGAACACTGAAGCTTTCTTT | CASDKGVMNTEAFF
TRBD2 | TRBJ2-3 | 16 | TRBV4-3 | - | TGCGCCAGCAGCCAAGATCCAGCGGGACTCACAGATACGCAGTATTTT | CASSQDPAGLTDTQYF
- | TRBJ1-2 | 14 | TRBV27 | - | TGTGCCAGCAGTTCGGACAGTTCCTTGTATGGCTACACCTTC | CASSSDSSLYGYTF
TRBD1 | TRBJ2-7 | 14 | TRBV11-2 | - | TGTGCCAGCAGCCGACAGGGGGGGACCTACGAGCAGTACTTC | CASSRQGGTYEQYF
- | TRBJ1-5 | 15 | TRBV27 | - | TGTGCCAACTCCGGCAGCAGGGGTGGCAATCAGCCCCAGCATTTT | CANSGSRGGNQPQHF
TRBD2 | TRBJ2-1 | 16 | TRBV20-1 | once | TGCAGTGCTAGTATGGCGGGAGGTTATTCCTACAATGAGCAGTTCTTC | CSASMAGGYSYNEQFF
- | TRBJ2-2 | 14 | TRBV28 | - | TGTGCCAGCCGCCCAGGGCAGAGGTCCGGGGAGCTGTTTTTT | CASRPGQRSGELFF
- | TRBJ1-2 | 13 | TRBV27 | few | TGTGCCAGCAGTTTAAAGCGTGACTATGGCTACACCTTC | CASSLKRDYGYTF
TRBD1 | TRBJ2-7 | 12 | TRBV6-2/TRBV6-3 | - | TGTGCCAGCAGCGACAGGGTCTACGAGCAGTACTTC | CASSDRVYEQYF
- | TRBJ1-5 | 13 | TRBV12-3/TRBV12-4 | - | TGTGCCAGCAGTTTGGCCCTCAATCAGCCCCAGCATTTT | CASSLALNQPQHF
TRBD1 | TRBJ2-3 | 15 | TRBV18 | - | TGTGCCAGCTCACGGGGACAGGGAATGACAGATACGCAGTATTTT | CASSRGQGMTDTQYF
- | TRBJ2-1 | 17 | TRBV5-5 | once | TGTGCCAGCAGCTTGGGGGCAGGCGGACTCTCCTACAATGAGCAGTTCTTC | CASSLGAGGLSYNEQFF
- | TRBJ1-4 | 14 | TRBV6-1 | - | TGTGCCAGCAGGGAAGGGCTCCGGGGGGAAAAACTGTTTTTT | CASREGLRGEKLFF
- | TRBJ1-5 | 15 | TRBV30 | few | TGTGCCTGGAGTGTACGTGGCAGGGGTAGGAGGCCCCAGCATTTT | CAWSVRGRGRRPQHF
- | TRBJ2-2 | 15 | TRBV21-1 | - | TGTGCCAGCAGCCAGACTACCGATTGGTCCGGGGAGCTGTTTTTT | CASSQTTDWSGELFF
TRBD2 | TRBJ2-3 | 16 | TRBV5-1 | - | TGCGCCAGCAGCTTGGTACTAGCGGAGAGCACAGATACGCAGTATTTT | CASSLVLAESTDTQYF
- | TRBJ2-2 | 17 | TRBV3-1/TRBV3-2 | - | TGTGCCAGCAGCCAAGGCGGGACACTAGCGAAGGTCGGGGAGCTGTTTTTT | CASSQGGTLAKVGELFF
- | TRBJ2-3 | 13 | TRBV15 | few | TGTGCCACCAGCAGAGACCTCACAGATACGCAGTATTTT | CATSRDLTDTQYF
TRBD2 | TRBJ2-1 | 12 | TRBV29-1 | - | TGCAGCGTTGGCCCAGGGAGGGATGAGCAGTTCTTC | CSVGPGRDEQFF
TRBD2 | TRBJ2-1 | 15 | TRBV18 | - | TGTGCCAGCTCACCACGGGGACTAGCAGACAATGAGCAGTTCTTC | CASSPRGLADNEQFF
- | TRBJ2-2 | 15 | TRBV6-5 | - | TGTGCCAGCAGTCCAGGGCAGACGAGCACCGGGGAGCTGTTTTTT | CASSPGQTSTGELFF
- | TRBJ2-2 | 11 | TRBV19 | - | TGTGCCAGTAGTAAATACGGGGAGCTGTTTTTT | CASSKYGELFF
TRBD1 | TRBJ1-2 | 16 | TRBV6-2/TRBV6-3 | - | TGTGCCAGCAGTTCCCCAGTCGGACAGGCGGGCTATGGCTACACCTTC | CASSSPVGQAGYGYTF
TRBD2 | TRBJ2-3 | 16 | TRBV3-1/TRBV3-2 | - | TGTGCCAGCAGCCAAGGGACTAGCGGGAGGATGGATACGCAGTATTTT | CASSQGTSGRMDTQYF
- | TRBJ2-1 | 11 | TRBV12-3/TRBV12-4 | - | TGTGCCAGCAGACTAGCTAGTGAGCAGTTCTTC | CASRLASEQFF
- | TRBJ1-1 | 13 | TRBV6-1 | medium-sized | TGTGCCAGCAGTGAAGCGGGGGGCACTGAAGCTTTCTTT | CASSEAGGTEAFF
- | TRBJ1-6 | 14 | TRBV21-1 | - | TGTGCCAGCATCGCAGGACGGGGGAGTATTGCCCTCCACTTT | CASIAGRGSIALHF
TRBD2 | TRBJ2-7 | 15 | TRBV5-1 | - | TGCGCCAGCAGCTTACTAGCGGGAAACTCCTACGAGCAGTACTTC | CASSLLAGNSYEQYF
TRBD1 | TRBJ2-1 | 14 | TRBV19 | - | TGTGCCAGTAGTATTGGCGGGACAGGGGGTGGGCAGTTCTTC | CASSIGGTGGGQFF
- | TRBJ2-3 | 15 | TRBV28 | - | TGTGCCAGCAGTGTACCCGGGACTCTAAAGGGGACGCAGTATTTT | CASSVPGTLKGTQYF
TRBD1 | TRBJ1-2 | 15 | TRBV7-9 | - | TGTGCCAGCAGCGTCGACAGGGTCCCTAACTATGGCTACACCTTC | CASSVDRVPNYGYTF